Reported below is one T cell receptor (beta chain). Antigen: not known. A junction boundary mismatches the germline segment, possibly from a read error. TCRdb passed the multiplex PCR reads through MiXCR, listing each CDR3 protein once. This table has tens of thousands of distinct CDR3 sequences, around 55% appearing once. CDR1 and CDR2 from the germline V gene are SNHLY and FYNNEI. The CDR3 spans 11 residues. The sample originates from a study of breast tumors, draining lymph nodes, adjacent tissues. Overall study findings and caveats: The lymph node origin of tumor T cells was framed as consistent with a hypothesis, not demonstrated. Findings are consistent with lymph node origin and intratumoral expansion of most tumor T cells. Tumor repertoires ranked between lymph nodes and nontumor tissue in diversity, with V and J gene preferences.

Sample: breast tumor tissue. The source is a female donor with breast cancer. Some clones in this sample may be carry-over from other donors' samples. The J gene is TRBJ2-5, the V gene TRBV2; D might be TRBD1 (6 bases). In DNA, the CDR3 is TGTGCCAGCAAAATTCTTACTAAGGGGGACTTC. This translates into CASKILTKGDF. Variable domain in full (rest from reference TRBV2 and TRBJ2-5): EPEVTQTPSHQVTQMGQEVILRCVPISNHLYFYWYRQILGQKVEFLVSFYNNEISEKSEIFDDQFSVERPDGSNFTLKIRSTKLEDSAMYFCASKILTKGDFGPGTRLLVL.